A selection of T cell receptor beta chains follows, all from one sample in a study of OX40 agonist ivuxolimab in advanced cancers. Measured with immunoSEQ multiplex PCR; TCRdb has only the in-frame clones, and not every one. The sample contains tens of thousands of clones, 94% of which appear only once. The sequencing here drew on CD4+ or CD8+ T cells sorted from blood, taken in a trial of the OX40 agonist ivuxolimab. The receptors stem from an adult with an advanced solid tumor such as melanoma, head and neck, liver or kidney cancer. CDR3s include the opening cysteine and the closing phenylalanine or tryptophan. Each record gives: V gene, J gene, D gene, clone size, CDR3 protein, CDR3 DNA. D genes are given only for firm matches. Some rows mark clone size as missing; the rest say once, few, many or name a class of expanded clone.

>TRBV29-1|TRBJ1-3|.|.
CSVVWTSSSGNTIYF
TGCAGCGTTGTCTGGACATCTTCCTCTGGAAACACCATATATTTT
>TRBV19|TRBJ2-7|.|.
CASSMGRSYEQYF
TGTGCCAGTAGTATGGGACGGTCCTACGAGCAGTACTTC
>TRBV10-3|TRBJ1-5|.|few
CAISELGDSNQPQHF
TGTGCCATCAGTGAACTCGGAGATAGCAATCAGCCCCAGCATTTT
>TRBV6-1|TRBJ1-2|.|.
CASGVRECTGNGYTF
TGTGCCAGCGGTGTCAGGGAGTGCACGGGGAATGGCTACACCTTC
>TRBV5-1|TRBJ1-1|TRBD1|.
CASSLVQGAITEAFF
TGTGCCAGCAGCTTGGTTCAGGGGGCCATCACTGAAGCTTTCTTT
>TRBV10-1|TRBJ1-4|TRBD1|.
CARTGQGPRALRKLFF
TGCGCCAGAACGGGACAGGGCCCCCGAGCGCTAAGAAAACTGTTTTTT
>TRBV18|TRBJ2-5|TRBD1|once
CASSPDRGYQETQYF
TGTGCCAGCTCACCGGACAGGGGGTACCAAGAGACCCAGTACTTC
>TRBV13|TRBJ2-7|.|.
CASSPDRYEQYF
TGTGCCAGCAGCCCCGACAGATACGAGCAGTACTTC
>TRBV7-2|TRBJ2-1|.|.
CASSPRNNEQFF
TGTGCCAGCTCCCCCCGGAACAATGAGCAGTTCTTC
>TRBV25-1|TRBJ1-1|.|.
CASSRGYTEAFF
TGTGCCAGCAGCAGGGGTTATACTGAAGCTTTCTTT
>TRBV15|TRBJ1-5|TRBD1|.
CATSRGTGSKLRRYSNQPQHF
TGTGCCACCAGCAGAGGGACAGGGAGTAAGCTTAGGCGATATAGCAATCAGCCCCAGCATTTT
>TRBV29-1|TRBJ1-1|.|.
CSVEDLAGENTEAFF
TGCAGCGTTGAAGATCTGGCAGGGGAGAACACTGAAGCTTTCTTT
>TRBV7-3|TRBJ2-4|.|.
CASSLSPGPQNIQYF
TGTGCCAGCAGCTTAAGTCCAGGCCCCCAAAACATTCAGTACTTC
>TRBV15|TRBJ2-1|.|.
CATSVRGAINEQFF
TGTGCCACCAGCGTGAGGGGGGCTATAAATGAGCAGTTCTTC
>TRBV6-1|TRBJ2-3|.|.
CASGWRGTDTQYF
TGTGCCAGCGGTTGGCGGGGCACTGATACGCAGTATTTT
>TRBV5-1|TRBJ2-5|.|.
CASSYWGGEDEETQYF
TGCGCCAGCAGCTACTGGGGGGGCGAAGATGAAGAGACCCAGTACTTC
>TRBV4-3|TRBJ2-7|.|.
CASSQDEGTYEQYF
TGCGCCAGCAGCCAAGACGAGGGTACCTACGAGCAGTACTTC
>TRBV4-1|TRBJ2-5|.|once
CASSLGTAEGETQYF
TGCGCCAGCAGCTTAGGGACCGCAGAGGGGGAGACCCAGTACTTC
>TRBV19|TRBJ2-7|.|once
CASSISGGSVYEQYF
TGTGCCAGTAGTATTTCTGGGGGCAGCGTCTACGAGCAGTACTTC
>TRBV2|TRBJ1-2|TRBD1|once
CASSEVVRTGVGYGYTF
TGTGCCAGCAGTGAAGTTGTAAGGACAGGGGTGGGCTATGGCTACACCTTC
>TRBV27|TRBJ1-1|.|.
CASSLGADTEAFF
TGTGCCAGCAGTTTGGGGGCGGACACTGAAGCTTTCTTT
>TRBV29-1|TRBJ2-5|.|.
CTFKTRNQETQYF
TGCACCTTCAAAACACGAAATCAAGAGACCCAGTACTTC
>TRBV28|TRBJ2-7|TRBD1|.
CASSLGWVMGTEGVYEQYF
TGTGCCAGCAGCTTGGGGTGGGTGATGGGGACAGAGGGGGTCTACGAGCAGTACTTC
>TRBV30|TRBJ1-5|.|.
CAWSTAGSNQPQHF
TGTGCCTGGAGTACGGCGGGGAGCAATCAGCCCCAGCATTTT
>TRBV19|TRBJ2-6|.|.
CASSRGAGANVLTF
TGTGCCAGTAGTAGGGGGGCTGGGGCCAACGTCCTGACTTTC
>TRBV9|TRBJ1-5|.|.
CASSPHGGSNQPQHF
TGTGCCAGCAGCCCCCACGGGGGTAGCAATCAGCCCCAGCATTTT
>TRBV13|TRBJ1-2|.|.
CASSLRTGFLLHGYTF
TGTGCCAGCAGCTTACGTACAGGGTTCTTACTGCATGGCTACACCTTC
>TRBV19|TRBJ1-6|.|.
CASSFYSSNSPLHF
TGTGCCAGTAGCTTCTATTCATCAAATTCACCCCTCCACTTT
>TRBV6-4|TRBJ1-1|TRBD1|.
CASSAYGDRGFAFF
TGTGCCAGCAGTGCGTACGGGGACAGGGGTTTCGCTTTCTTT
>TRBV6-6|TRBJ1-2|.|.
CASSYGSVFEF
TGTGCCAGCAGTTACGGTTCAGTTTTTGAGTTC
>TRBV18|TRBJ1-2|.|.
CASRLLTNYGYTF
TGTGCCAGCCGACTGTTGACAAACTATGGCTACACCTTC
>TRBV9|TRBJ1-3|.|.
CASSVGLSSGNTIYF
TGTGCCAGCAGCGTGGGTCTGAGCTCTGGAAACACCATATATTTT
>TRBV9|TRBJ2-2|.|.
CASSGDHQGTGELFF
TGTGCCAGCAGCGGCGACCACCAGGGCACCGGGGAGCTGTTTTTT
>TRBV27|TRBJ1-2|TRBD1|.
CASGDRGGYTF
TGTGCCAGCGGCGACAGGGGCGGCTACACCTTC
>TRBV27|TRBJ2-1|.|.
CASSSLLGNEQFF
TGTGCCAGCAGTTCCTTACTAGGAAATGAGCAGTTCTTC
>TRBV27|TRBJ2-7|TRBD2|once
CASSLQAPGGNEQYF
TGTGCCAGCAGTTTACAGGCCCCCGGGGGGAACGAGCAGTACTTC
>TRBV27|TRBJ2-7|TRBD1|.
CASRILGQGANYEQYF
TGTGCCAGCAGAATTTTAGGACAGGGGGCCAACTACGAGCAGTACTTC
>TRBV6-5|TRBJ2-1|TRBD1|once
CASRTGTGVHEQFF
TGTGCCAGCAGGACCGGGACAGGGGTGCATGAGCAGTTCTTC
>TRBV11-2|TRBJ1-1|.|.
CASTQTGSNTEAFF
TGTGCCAGCACCCAAACAGGGTCGAACACTGAAGCTTTCTTT
>TRBV27|TRBJ2-2|.|.
CASSWEGDTGELFF
TGTGCCAGCAGTTGGGAGGGGGACACCGGGGAGCTGTTTTTT
>TRBV7-2|TRBJ1-1|TRBD1|.
CASSLLGQGAGRTEAFF
TGTGCCAGCAGCTTATTGGGACAGGGGGCTGGTCGGACTGAAGCTTTCTTT
>TRBV9|TRBJ1-6|.|.
CASSVGQASSYNSPLHF
TGTGCCAGCAGCGTAGGTCAGGCCAGCTCCTATAATTCACCCCTCCACTTT
>TRBV7-9|TRBJ1-2|.|.
CASSSGDWGHGYTF
TGTGCCAGCAGCTCAGGGGATTGGGGCCATGGCTACACCTTC
>TRBV27|TRBJ2-7|.|.
CATSYGSHEQYF
TGTGCCACCTCCTATGGGAGTCACGAGCAGTACTTC